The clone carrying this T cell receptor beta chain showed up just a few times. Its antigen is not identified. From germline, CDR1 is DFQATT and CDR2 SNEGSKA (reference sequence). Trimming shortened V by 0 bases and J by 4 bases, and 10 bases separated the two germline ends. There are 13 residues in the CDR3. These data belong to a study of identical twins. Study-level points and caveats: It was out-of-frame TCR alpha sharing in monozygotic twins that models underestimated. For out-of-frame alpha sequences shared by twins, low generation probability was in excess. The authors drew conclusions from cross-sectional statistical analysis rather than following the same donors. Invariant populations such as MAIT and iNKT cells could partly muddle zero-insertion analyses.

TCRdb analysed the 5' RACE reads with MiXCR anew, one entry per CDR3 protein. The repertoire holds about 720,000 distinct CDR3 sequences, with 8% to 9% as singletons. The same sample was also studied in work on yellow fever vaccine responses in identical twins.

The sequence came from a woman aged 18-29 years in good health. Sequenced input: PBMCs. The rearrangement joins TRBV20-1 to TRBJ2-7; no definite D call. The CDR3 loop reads CSARDLRTYEQYF. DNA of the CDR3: TGCAGTGCTAGAGATCTTCGAACTTACGAGCAGTACTTC.